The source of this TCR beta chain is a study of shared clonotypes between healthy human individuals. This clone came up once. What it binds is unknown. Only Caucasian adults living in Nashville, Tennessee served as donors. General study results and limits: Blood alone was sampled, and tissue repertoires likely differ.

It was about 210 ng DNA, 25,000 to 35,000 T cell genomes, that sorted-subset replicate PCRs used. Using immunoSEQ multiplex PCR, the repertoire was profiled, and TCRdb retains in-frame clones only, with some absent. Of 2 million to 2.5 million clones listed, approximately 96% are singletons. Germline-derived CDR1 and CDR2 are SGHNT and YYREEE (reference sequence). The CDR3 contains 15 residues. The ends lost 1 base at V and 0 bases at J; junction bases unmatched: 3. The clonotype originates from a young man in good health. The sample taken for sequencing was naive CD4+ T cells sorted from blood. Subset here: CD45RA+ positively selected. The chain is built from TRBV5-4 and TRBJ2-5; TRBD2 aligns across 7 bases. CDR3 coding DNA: TGTGCCAGCAGCTTGTCTAGCGGCTACCAAGAGACCCAGTACTTC. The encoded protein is CASSLSSGYQETQYF.